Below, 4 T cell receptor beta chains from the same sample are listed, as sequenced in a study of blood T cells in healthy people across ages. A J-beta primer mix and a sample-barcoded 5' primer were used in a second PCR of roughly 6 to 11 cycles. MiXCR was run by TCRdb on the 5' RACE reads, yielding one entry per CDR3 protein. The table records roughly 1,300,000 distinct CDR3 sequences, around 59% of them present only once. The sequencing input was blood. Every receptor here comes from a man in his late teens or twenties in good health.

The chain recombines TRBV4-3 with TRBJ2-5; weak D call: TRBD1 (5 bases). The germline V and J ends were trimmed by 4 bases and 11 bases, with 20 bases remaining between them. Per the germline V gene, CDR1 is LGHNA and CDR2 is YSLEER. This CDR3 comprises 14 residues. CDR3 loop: CASSPFGQGNEQYF. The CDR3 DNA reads TGCGCCAGCAGCCCTTTCGGGCAGGGCAATGAGCAGTACTTC.

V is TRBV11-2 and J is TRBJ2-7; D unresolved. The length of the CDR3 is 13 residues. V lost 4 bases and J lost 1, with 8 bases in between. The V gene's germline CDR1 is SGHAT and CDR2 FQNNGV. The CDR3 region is CASSWVESYEQYF. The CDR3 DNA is TGTGCCAGCAGCTGGGTGGAATCCTACGAGCAGTACTTC. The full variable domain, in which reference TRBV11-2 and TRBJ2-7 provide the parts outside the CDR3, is EAGVAQSPRYKIIEKRQSVAFWCNPISGHATLYWYQQILGQGPKLLIQFQNNGVVDDSQLPKDRFSAERLKGVDSTLKIQPAKLEDSAVYLCASSWVESYEQYFGPGTRLTVT.

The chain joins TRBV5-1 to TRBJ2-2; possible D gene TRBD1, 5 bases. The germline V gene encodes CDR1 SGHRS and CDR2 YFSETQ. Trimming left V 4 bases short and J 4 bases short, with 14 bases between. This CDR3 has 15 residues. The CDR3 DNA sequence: TGCGCCAGCAGCCCCGACAGTGTCCGCACCGGGGAGCTGTTTTTT. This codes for CASSPDSVRTGELFF.

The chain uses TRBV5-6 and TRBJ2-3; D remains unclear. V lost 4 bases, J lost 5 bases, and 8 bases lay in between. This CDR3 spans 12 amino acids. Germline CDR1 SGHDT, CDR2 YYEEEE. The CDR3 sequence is CASSLRQDTQYF. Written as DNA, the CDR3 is TGTGCCAGCAGCCTCCGGCAAGATACGCAGTATTTT.